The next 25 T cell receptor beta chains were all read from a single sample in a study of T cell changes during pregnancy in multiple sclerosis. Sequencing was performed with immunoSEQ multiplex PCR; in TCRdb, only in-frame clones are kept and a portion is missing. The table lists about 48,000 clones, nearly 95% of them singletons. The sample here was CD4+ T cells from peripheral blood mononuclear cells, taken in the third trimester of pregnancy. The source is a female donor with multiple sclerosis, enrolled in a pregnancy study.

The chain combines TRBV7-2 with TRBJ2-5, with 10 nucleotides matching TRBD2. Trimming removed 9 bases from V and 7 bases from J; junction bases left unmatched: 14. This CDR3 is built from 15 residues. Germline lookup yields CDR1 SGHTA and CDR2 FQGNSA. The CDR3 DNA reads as TGTGCCAGTATTGAGCGGGGGGGGAGGGGCGGGACCCAGTACTTC. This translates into CASIERGGRGGTQYF.

The CDR3 DNA is TGTGCCAGCACCCAACAGGGGTCTCCCACTGAAGCTTTCTTT. This gives the protein CASTQQGSPTEAFF. The chain recombines TRBV2 with TRBJ1-1; 7 bases align to TRBD1. Germline V gene lookup returns CDR1 SNHLY and CDR2 FYNNEI. The CDR3 covers 14 residues. Losses at the gene ends were 7 bases for V and 4 bases for J; bases not matched to a gene: 9.

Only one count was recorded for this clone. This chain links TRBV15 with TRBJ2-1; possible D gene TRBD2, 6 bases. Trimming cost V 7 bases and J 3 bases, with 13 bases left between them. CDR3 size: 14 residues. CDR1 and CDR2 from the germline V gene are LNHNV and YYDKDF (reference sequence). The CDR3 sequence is CATNGGVGYNEQFF. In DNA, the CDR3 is TGTGCCACCAACGGGGGTGTAGGCTACAATGAGCAGTTCTTC. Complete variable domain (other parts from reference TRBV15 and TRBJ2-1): DAMVIQNPRYQVTQFGKPVTLSCSQTLNHNVMYWYQQKSSQAPKLLFHYYDKDFNNEADTPDNFQSRRPNTSFCFLDIRSPGLGDTAMYLCATNGGVGYNEQFFGPGTRLTVL.

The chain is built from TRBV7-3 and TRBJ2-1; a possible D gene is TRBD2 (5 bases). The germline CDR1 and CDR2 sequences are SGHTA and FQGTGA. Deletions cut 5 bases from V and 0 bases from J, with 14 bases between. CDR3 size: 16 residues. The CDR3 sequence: CASSPLGVSSYNEQFF. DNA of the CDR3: TGTGCCAGCAGCCCGCTCGGGGTGAGCTCCTACAATGAGCAGTTCTTC.

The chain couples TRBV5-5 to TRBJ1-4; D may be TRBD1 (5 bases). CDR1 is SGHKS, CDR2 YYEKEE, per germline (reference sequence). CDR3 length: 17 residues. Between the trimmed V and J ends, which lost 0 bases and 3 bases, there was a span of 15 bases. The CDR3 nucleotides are TGTGCCAGCAGCTTGGAGGGTACCGCGGGGGCTAATGAAAAACTGTTTTTT. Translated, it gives CASSLEGTAGANEKLFF.

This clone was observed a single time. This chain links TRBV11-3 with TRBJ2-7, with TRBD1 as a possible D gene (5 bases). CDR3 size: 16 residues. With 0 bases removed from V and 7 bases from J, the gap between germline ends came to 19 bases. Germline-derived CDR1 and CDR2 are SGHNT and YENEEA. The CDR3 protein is CASSLESEQGCREQYF. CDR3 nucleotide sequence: TGTGCCAGCAGCTTAGAATCGGAGCAGGGCTGCAGGGAGCAGTACTTC.

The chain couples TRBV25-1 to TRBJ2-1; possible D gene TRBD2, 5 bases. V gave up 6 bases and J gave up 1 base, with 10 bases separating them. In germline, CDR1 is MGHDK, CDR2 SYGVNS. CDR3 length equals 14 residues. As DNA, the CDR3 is TGTGCCAGCAGCGGGATAGGATCCTACAATGAGCAGTTCTTC. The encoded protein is CASSGIGSYNEQFF.

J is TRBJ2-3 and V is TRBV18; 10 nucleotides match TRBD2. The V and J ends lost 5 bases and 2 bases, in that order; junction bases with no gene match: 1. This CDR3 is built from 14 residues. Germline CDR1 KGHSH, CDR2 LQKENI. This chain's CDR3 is CASSTSGTTDTQYF. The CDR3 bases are TGTGCCAGCTCAACTAGCGGGACCACAGATACGCAGTATTTT. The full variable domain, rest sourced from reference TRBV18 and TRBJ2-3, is NAGVMQNPRHLVRRRGQEARLRCSPMKGHSHVYWYRQLPEEGLKFMVYLQKENIIDESGMPKERFSAEFPKEGPSILRIQQVVRGDSAAYFCASSTSGTTDTQYFGPGTRLTVL.

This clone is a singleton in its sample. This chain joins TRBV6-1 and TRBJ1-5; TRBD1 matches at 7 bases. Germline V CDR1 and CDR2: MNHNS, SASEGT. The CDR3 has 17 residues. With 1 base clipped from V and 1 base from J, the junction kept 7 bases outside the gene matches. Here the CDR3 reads CASSEVFGGQSNQPQHF. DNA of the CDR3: TGTGCCAGCAGTGAAGTTTTTGGGGGACAGAGCAATCAGCCCCAGCATTTT.

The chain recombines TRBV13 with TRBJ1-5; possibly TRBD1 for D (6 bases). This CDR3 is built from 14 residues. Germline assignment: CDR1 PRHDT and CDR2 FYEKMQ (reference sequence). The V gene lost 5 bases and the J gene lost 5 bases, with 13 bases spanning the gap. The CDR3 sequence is CASSPRQGYQPQHF. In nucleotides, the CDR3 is TGTGCCAGCAGCCCCCGGCAGGGGTATCAGCCCCAGCATTTT.

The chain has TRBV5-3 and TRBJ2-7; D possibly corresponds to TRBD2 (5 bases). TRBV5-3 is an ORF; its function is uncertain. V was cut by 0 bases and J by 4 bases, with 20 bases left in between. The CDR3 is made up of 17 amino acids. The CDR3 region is CARSLVDWAKIVYEQYF. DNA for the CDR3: TGTGCCAGAAGCTTGGTGGACTGGGCCAAAATCGTGTACGAGCAGTACTTC.

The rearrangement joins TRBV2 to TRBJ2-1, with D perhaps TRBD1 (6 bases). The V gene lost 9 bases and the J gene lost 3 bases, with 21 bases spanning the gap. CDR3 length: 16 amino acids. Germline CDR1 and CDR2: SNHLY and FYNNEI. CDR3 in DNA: TGTGCCAGAACGGAACAGGGCCTAATCTTCTACAATGAGCAGTTCTTC. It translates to CARTEQGLIFYNEQFF.

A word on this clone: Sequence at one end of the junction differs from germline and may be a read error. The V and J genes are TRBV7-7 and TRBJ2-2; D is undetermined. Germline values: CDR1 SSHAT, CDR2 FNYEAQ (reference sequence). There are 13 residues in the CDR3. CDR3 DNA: TGTGCTAGCAAAGACTCTAACACCGGGGAGCTGTTTTTT. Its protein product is CASKDSNTGELFF.

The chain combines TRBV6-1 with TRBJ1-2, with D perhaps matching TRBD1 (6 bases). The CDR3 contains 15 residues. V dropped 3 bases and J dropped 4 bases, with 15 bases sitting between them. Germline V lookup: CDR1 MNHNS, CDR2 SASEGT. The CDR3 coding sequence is TGTGCCAGCAGTGATGTGGGGGCGCCGGGCTATGGCTACACCTTC. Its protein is CASSDVGAPGYGYTF.

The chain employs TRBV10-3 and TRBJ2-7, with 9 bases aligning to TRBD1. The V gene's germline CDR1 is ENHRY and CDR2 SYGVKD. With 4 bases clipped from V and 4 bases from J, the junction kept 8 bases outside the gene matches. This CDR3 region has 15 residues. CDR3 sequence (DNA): TGTGCCATCAGTGGGTCGGACAGGGGTGTATACGAGCAGTACTTC. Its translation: CAISGSDRGVYEQYF.

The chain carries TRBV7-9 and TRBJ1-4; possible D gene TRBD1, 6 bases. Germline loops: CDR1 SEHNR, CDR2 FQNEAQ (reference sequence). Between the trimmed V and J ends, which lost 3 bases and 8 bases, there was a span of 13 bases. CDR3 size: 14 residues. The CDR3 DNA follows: TGTGCCAGCAGCTTGGGTTCGAGGGGGGAAAAACTGTTTTTT. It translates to CASSLGSRGEKLFF. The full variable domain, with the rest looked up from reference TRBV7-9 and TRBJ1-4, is DTGVSQNPRHKITKRGQNVTFRCDPISEHNRLYWYRQTLGQGPEFLTYFQNEAQLEKSRLLSDRFSAERPKGSFSTLEIQRTEQGDSAMYLCASSLGSRGEKLFFGSGTQLSVL.

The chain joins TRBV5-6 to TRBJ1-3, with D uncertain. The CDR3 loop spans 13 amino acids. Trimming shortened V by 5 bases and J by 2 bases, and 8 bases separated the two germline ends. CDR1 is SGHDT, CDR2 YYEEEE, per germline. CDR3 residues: CASRVAAGNTIYF. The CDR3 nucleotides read TGTGCCAGCAGGGTGGCGGCTGGAAACACCATATATTTT.

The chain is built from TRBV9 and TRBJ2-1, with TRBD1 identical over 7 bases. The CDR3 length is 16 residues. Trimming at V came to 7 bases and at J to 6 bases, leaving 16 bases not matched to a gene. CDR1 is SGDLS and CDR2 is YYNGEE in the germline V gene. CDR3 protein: CASGPVTGSSFNEQFF. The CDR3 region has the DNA TGTGCCAGCGGACCTGTGACAGGGAGTTCGTTCAATGAGCAGTTCTTC.

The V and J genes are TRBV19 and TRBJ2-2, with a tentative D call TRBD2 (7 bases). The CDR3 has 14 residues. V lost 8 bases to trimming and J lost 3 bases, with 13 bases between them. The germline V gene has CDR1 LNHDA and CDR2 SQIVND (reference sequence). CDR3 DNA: TGTGCCAGTCGCGGGGGCGCCTACACCGGGGAGCTGTTTTTT. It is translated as CASRGGAYTGELFF. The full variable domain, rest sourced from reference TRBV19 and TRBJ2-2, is DGGITQSPKYLFRKEGQNVTLSCEQNLNHDAMYWYRQDPGQGLRLIYYSQIVNDFQKGDIAEGYSVSREKKESFPLTVTSAQKNPTAFYLCASRGGAYTGELFFGEGSRLTVL.

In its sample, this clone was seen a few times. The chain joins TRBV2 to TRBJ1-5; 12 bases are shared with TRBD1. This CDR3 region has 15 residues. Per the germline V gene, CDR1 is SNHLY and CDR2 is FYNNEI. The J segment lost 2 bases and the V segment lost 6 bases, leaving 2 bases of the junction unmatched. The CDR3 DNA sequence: TGTGCCAGCAGGGGGACAGGGGGCGGCAATCAGCCCCAGCATTTT. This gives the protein CASRGTGGGNQPQHF.

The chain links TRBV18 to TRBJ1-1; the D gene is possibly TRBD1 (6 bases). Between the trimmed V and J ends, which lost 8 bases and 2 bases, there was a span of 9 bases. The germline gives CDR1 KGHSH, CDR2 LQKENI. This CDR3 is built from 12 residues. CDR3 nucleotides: TGTGCCAGCCGGACAGCCAACACTGAAGCTTTCTTT. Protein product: CASRTANTEAFF.

CDR3 coding DNA: TGTGCCAGCAGCCAAGTGACAGGGGGCTACACCTTC. Protein sequence: CASSQVTGGYTF. The V and J genes are TRBV4-2 and TRBJ1-2; TRBD1 matches 7 bases. This CDR3 is built from 12 residues. The V gene end was trimmed by 1 base and the J gene end by 8 bases; junction bases not matched to a gene: 1. CDR1 LGHNA and CDR2 YNFKEQ come from the germline V gene.

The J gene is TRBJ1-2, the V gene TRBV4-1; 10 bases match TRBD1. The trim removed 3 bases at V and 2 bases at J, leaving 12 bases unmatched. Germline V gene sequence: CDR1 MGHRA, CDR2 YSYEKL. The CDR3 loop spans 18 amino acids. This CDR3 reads CASSQDRQGANTNYGYTF. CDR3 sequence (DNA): TGCGCCAGCAGCCAGGACCGACAGGGGGCAAACACCAACTATGGCTACACCTTC.

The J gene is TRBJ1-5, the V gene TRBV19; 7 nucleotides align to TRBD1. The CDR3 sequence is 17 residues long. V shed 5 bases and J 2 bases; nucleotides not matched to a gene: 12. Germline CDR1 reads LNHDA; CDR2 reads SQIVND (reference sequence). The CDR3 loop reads CASSAYRGNKGNQPQHF. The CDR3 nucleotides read TGTGCCAGTAGTGCGTACAGGGGTAATAAGGGCAATCAGCCCCAGCATTTT.

Here the CDR3 reads CASSYSPGVSGNTIYF. CDR3 sequence (DNA): TGTGCCAGCAGTTACTCTCCGGGAGTCTCTGGAAACACCATATATTTT. The chain recombines TRBV6-5 with TRBJ1-3; D is unclear. The CDR3 spans 16 residues. V dropped 0 bases and J dropped 0 bases, with 9 bases sitting between them. Germline V CDR1 and CDR2: MNHEY, SVGAGI.